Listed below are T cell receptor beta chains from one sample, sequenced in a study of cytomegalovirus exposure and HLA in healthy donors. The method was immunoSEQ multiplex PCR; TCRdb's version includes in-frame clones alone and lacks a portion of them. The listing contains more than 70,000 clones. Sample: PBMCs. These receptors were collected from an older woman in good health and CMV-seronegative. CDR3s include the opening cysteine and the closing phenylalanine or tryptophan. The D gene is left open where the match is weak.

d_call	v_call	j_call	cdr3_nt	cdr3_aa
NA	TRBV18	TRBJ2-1	TGTGCCAGCTCACCGGGCGACAGGACCCTCCTTTACAATGAGCAGTTCTTC	CASSPGDRTLLYNEQFF
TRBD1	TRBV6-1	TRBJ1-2	TGTGCCAGCAGTGAAGCTGCGAACAGGGGCTATGGCTACACCTTC	CASSEAANRGYGYTF
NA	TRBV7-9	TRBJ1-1	TGTGCCAGCAGCTGGGGCTTGAACACTGAAGCTTTCTTT	CASSWGLNTEAFF
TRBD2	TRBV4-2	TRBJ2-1	TGTGCCAGCAGCCAAGCAGGACTAGCGGGGGGTCGGAATGAGCAGTTCTTC	CASSQAGLAGGRNEQFF
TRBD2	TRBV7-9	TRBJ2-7	TGTGCCAGCAGCTTAGGGGAACTAGCGGGAGGGCTCTACGAGCAGTACTTC	CASSLGELAGGLYEQYF
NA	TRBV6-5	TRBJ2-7	TGTGCCAGCAGTTACGCGGCGGTCTCCTACGAGCAGTACTTC	CASSYAAVSYEQYF
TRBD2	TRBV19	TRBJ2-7	TGTGCCAGTAGTATAACTAGCGGAGCCTACGAGCAGTACTTC	CASSITSGAYEQYF
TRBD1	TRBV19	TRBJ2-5	TGTGCCAGTAGTACCGCCTCCGGGACAGAAGAGACCCAGTACTTC	CASSTASGTEETQYF
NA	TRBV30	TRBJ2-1	TGTGCCTGGAGCCGCGGGCGAGGGAGCGATGAGCAGTTCTTC	CAWSRGRGSDEQFF
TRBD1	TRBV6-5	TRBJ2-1	TGTGCCAGCAGTTACAACCGGGACAGGGTCGATGAGCAGTTCTTC	CASSYNRDRVDEQFF
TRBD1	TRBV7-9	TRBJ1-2	TGTGCCAGCAGCTTAAAGAGCGACAGGGGCTATGGCTACACCTTC	CASSLKSDRGYGYTF
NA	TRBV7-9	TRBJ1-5	TGTGCCAGCAGCTTAGCAGGCGGGTTTTATAGCAATCAGCCCCAGCATTTT	CASSLAGGFYSNQPQHF
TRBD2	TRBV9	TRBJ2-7	TGTGCCAGCAGCGTAGATGCGGGAGGGAGCTCCTACGAGCAGTACTTC	CASSVDAGGSSYEQYF
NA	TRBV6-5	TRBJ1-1	TGTGCCAGCAGTTACTCGACAGCCTATGGCACTGAAGCTTTCTTT	CASSYSTAYGTEAFF
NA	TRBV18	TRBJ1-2	TGTGCCAGCTCACCGGGAGATGGCTACACCTTC	CASSPGDGYTF
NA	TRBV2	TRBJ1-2	TGTGCCAGCAGTGCCCAGGCTATCTATGGCTACACCTTC	CASSAQAIYGYTF
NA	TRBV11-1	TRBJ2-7	TGTGCCAGCAGCGAGAGGGTCGAGCAGTACTTC	CASSERVEQYF
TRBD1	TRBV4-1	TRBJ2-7	TGCGCCAGCAGCCATTCCCTTAGGGGGCCCTATGCGGGGCAGTACTTC	CASSHSLRGPYAGQYF
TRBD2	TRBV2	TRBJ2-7	TGTGCCAGCACCCCTCCGGGACTAGCGGGGTACTACGAGCAGTACTTC	CASTPPGLAGYYEQYF
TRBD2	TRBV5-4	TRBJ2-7	TGTGCCAGCAGCCGGACTAGCGGCTACGAGCAGTACTTC	CASSRTSGYEQYF
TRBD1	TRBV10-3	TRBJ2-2	TGTGCCATCAGTGAAGGACAGGGCAGGAACACCGGGGAGCTGTTTTTT	CAISEGQGRNTGELFF
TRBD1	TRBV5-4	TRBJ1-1	TGTGCCAGCAGCATGGTGGACAGGCCGAACACTGAAGCTTTCTTT	CASSMVDRPNTEAFF
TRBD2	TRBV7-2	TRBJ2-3	TGTGCCAGCAGCCCAGGGGCGGGAGGGGGCACAGATACGCAGTATTTT	CASSPGAGGGTDTQYF
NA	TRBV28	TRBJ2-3	TGTGCCAGTTTCGAACGTTGGGGGCGAAGCACAGATACGCAGTATTTT	CASFERWGRSTDTQYF
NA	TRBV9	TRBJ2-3	TGTGCCAGCAGCGCTTCTAGAGTCCCCAGCACAGATACGCAGTATTTT	CASSASRVPSTDTQYF
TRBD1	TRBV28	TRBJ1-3	TGTGCCAGCAGTTTCAGGGGGCGAGGAAACACCATATATTTT	CASSFRGRGNTIYF
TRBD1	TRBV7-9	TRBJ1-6	TGTGCCAGCAGAGAGGGGGCAGGATCACCCCTCCACTTT	CASREGAGSPLHF
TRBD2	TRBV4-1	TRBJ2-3	TGCGCCAGCAGCCTTCAGGCGGGAGGGGGTGGCACAGATACGCAGTATTTT	CASSLQAGGGGTDTQYF
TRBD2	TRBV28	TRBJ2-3	TGTGTCTCGTCGCGAGCGGGGAGCACAGATACGCAGTATTTT	CVSSRAGSTDTQYF
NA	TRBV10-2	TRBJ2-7	TGCGCCAGCAGAGACTCGCAGGGCCTCACGACATACGAGCAGTACTTC	CASRDSQGLTTYEQYF
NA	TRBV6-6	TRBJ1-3	TGTGCCAGCAGTTCCGTCGGGGTCGCTGGAAACACCATATATTTT	CASSSVGVAGNTIYF